This T cell receptor beta chain originates from a study of cytomegalovirus exposure and HLA in healthy donors. The study ran its PCR with 60 Vbeta and 13 Jbeta primers. Only in-frame clones appear in the TCRdb table, and some are missing; sequencing was by immunoSEQ multiplex PCR. This sample has roughly 89,000 clones, with roughly four fifths found just once. The CDR3 has 14 amino acids. V was trimmed by 2 bases and J by 1 base, leaving 9 bases between them. Germline V gives CDR1 MNHEY, CDR2 SVGAGI. The chain couples TRBV6-5 to TRBJ2-7, with D possibly TRBD1 on 5 matching bases. The sequenced material came from PBMCs. The TCR sequence derives from a woman in her 30s in good health and CMV-seronegative. The CDR3 coding sequence is TGTGCCAGCAGTTACGCACAGGAATCCTACGAGCAGTACTTC. Its translation: CASSYAQESYEQYF.